This T cell receptor beta chain was observed in a study of shared clonotypes between healthy human individuals. Clones were sequenced by immunoSEQ multiplex PCR, and TCRdb holds only the in-frame ones, with some missing. The sample comprises millions of clones, roughly 92% of which are singletons, and roughly 0.15% rests with the top ten. Germline loops: CDR1 SGHRS, CDR2 YFSETQ. This CDR3 has 15 residues. V lost 3 bases and J 1 base, leaving 13 bases between the germline ends. This receptor was taken from a man aged 18 to 30 in good health. This sequence joins TRBV5-1 and TRBJ2-5, with D tentatively TRBD1 (6 bases). The material sequenced was naive CD4+ T cells sorted from blood. Stated subset: CD45RA+ positively selected. The chain's CDR3 is CASSSGRTVQETQYF. CDR3 bases: TGCGCCAGCAGCTCGGGTCGGACAGTCCAAGAGACCCAGTACTTC.